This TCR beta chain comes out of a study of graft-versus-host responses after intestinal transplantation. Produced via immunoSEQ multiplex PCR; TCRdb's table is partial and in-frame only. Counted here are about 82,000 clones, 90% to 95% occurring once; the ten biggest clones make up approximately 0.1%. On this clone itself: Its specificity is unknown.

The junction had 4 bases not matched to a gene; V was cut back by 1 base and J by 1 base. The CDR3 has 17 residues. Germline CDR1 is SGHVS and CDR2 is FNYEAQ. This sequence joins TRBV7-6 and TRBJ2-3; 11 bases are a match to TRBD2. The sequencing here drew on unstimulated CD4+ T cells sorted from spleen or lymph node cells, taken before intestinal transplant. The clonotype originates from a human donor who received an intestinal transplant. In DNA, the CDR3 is TGTGCCAGCAGCTTAGGCTCGGGACTAGCGGGCACAGATACGCAGTATTTT. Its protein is CASSLGSGLAGTDTQYF.